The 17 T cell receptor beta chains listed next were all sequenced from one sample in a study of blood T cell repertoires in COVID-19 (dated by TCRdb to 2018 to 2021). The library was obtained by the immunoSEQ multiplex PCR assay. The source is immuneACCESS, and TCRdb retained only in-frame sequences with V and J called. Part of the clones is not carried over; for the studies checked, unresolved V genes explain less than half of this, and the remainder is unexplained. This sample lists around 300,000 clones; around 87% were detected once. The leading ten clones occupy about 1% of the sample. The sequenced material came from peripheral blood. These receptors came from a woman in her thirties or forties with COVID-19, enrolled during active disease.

The CDR3 reads CASSLGQPFYEQYF. CDR3 nucleotide sequence: TGTGCCAGCAGCTTAGGACAGCCCTTCTACGAGCAGTACTTC. This chain joins TRBV7-2 and TRBJ2-7; weak D call: TRBD1 (5 bases). The CDR3 consists of 14 residues. Germline assignment: CDR1 SGHTA and CDR2 FQGNSA. Trimming removed 1 base at V and 3 bases at J, with 10 bases between.

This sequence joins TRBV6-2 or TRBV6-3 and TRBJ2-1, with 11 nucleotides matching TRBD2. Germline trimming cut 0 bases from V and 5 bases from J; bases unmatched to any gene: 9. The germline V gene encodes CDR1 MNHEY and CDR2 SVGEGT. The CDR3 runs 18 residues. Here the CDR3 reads CASSYSSLLAGGDNEQFF. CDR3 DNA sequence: TGTGCCAGCAGTTACTCGAGTCTTCTAGCGGGAGGTGACAATGAGCAGTTCTTC.

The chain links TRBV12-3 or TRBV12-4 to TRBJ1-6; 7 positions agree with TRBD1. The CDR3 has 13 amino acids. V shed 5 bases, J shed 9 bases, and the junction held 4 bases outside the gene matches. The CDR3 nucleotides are TGTGCCAGCAGTCTCAGGGGGAGTTCACCCCTCCACTTT. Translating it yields CASSLRGSSPLHF.

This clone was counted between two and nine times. The CDR3 sequence is CASRNREGQPQHF. In DNA form, the CDR3 reads TGTGCCAGCAGGAACAGGGAGGGTCAGCCCCAGCATTTT. This rearrangement joins TRBV2 to TRBJ1-5, with D tentatively TRBD1 (6 bases). V shed 6 bases and J shed 6 bases, with 12 bases lying between them. This CDR3 comprises 13 residues. From germline, CDR1 is SNHLY and CDR2 FYNNEI. Variable domain in full (rest from reference TRBV2 and TRBJ1-5): EPEVTQTPSHQVTQMGQEVILRCVPISNHLYFYWYRQILGQKVEFLVSFYNNEISEKSEIFDDQFSVERPDGSNFTLKIRSTKLEDSAMYFCASRNREGQPQHFGDGTRLSIL.

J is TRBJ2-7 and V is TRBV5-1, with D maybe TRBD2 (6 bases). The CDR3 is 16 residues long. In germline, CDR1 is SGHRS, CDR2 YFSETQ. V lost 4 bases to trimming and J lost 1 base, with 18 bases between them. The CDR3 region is CASSHGRGSPSYEQYF. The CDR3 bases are TGCGCCAGCAGCCACGGTCGGGGGTCACCATCCTACGAGCAGTACTTC.

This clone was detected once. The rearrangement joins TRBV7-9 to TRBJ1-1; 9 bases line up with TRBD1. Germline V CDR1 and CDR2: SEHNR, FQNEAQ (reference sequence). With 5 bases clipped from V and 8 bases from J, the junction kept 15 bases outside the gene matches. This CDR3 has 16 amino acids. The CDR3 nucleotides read TGTGCCAGCAGCCCACCGGGTACAGGGGGCTACGGGGAAGCTTTCTTT. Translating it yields CASSPPGTGGYGEAFF.

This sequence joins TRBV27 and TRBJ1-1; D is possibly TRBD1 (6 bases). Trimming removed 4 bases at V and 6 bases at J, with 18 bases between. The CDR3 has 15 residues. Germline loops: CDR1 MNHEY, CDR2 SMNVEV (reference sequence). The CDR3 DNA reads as TGTGCCAGCAGTTCCCAGTCGGGGCGGGGGCCTGAAGCTTTCTTT. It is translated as CASSSQSGRGPEAFF.

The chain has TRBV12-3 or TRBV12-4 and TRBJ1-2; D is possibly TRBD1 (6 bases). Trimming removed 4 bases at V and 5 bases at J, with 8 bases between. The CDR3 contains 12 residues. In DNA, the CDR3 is TGTGCCAGCAGTTACAGGGTTTATGGCTACACCTTC. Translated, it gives CASSYRVYGYTF.

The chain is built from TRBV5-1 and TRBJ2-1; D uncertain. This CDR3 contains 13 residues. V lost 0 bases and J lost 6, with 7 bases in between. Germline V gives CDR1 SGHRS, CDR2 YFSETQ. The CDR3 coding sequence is TGCGCCAGCAGCTTGGAGAGTCTCAATGAGCAGTTCTTC. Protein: CASSLESLNEQFF.

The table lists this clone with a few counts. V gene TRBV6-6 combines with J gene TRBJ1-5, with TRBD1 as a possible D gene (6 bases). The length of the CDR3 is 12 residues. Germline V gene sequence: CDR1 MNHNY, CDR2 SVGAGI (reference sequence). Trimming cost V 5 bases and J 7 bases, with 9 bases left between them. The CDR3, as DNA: TGTGCCAGCAGTGGGGGCTGGCAGCCCCAGCATTTT. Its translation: CASSGGWQPQHF.

As DNA, the CDR3 is TGTGCCAGCAGGGGGACTGGCGGGAGAACAGATACGCAGTATTTT. Translated, it gives CASRGTGGRTDTQYF. The rearrangement uses TRBV2 and TRBJ2-3; 7 bases agree with TRBD2. Trimming cost V 6 bases and J 3 bases; bases outside gene matches: 9. Germline values: CDR1 SNHLY, CDR2 FYNNEI. CDR3 length: 15 amino acids.

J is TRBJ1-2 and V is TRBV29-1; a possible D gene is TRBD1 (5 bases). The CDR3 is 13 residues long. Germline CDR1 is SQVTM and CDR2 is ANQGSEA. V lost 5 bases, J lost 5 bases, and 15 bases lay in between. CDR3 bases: TGCAGCGTTACATTCCACACAGGATATGGCTACACCTTC. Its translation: CSVTFHTGYGYTF. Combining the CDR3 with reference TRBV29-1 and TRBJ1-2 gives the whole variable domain SAVISQKPSRDICQRGTSLTIQCQVDSQVTMMFWYRQQPGQSLTLIATANQGSEATYESGFVIDKFPISRPNLTFSTLTVSNMSPEDSSIYLCSVTFHTGYGYTFGSGTRLTVV.

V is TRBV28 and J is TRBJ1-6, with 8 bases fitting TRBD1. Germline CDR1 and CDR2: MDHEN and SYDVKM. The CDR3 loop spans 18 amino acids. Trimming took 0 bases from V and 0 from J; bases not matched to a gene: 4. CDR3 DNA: TGTGCCAGCAGTTTATGGAGGACAGGGAGCTCCTATAATTCACCCCTCCACTTT. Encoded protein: CASSLWRTGSSYNSPLHF.

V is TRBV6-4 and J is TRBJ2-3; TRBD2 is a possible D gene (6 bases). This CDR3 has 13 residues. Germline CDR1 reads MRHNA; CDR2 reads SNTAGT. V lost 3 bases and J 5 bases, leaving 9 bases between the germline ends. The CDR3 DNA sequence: TGTGCCAGCAGTGAGGACGGGGGAGATACGCAGTATTTT. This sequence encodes CASSEDGGDTQYF.

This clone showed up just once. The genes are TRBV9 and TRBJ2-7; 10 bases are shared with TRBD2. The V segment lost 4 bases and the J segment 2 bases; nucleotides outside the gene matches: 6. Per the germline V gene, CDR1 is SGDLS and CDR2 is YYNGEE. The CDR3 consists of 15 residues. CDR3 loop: CASSTGGTSAYEQYF. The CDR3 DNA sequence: TGTGCCAGCAGCACAGGAGGGACTAGCGCCTACGAGCAGTACTTC.

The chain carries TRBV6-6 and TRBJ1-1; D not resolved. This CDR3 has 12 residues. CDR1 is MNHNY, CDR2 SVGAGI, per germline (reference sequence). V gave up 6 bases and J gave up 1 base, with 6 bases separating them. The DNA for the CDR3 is TGTGCCAGCAGCAACTGGAACACTGAAGCTTTCTTT. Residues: CASSNWNTEAFF.

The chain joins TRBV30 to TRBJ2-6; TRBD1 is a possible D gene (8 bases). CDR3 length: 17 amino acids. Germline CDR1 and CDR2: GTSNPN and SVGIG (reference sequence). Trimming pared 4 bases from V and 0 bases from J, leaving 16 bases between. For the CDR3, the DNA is TGTGCCTGGAATCAACAGGGGGGGTACTCTGGGGCCAACGTCCTGACTTTC. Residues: CAWNQQGGYSGANVLTF.